The entry below gives a single TCR beta chain sequence along with its context. Assay used: immunoSEQ multiplex PCR; TCRdb lists only in-frame clones, some missing. The sample gives 150,000 to 200,000 clones, just under 85% of which show up once; around a fifth is in the top ten. V lost 0 bases and J 3 bases, leaving 14 bases between the germline ends. CDR1 and CDR2 (germline): LGHDT, YNNKEL (reference sequence). The CDR3 is 17 amino acids. The entry originates in a study of blood T cell repertoires in COVID-19. The specimen was peripheral blood. The source of this sequence is a woman older than 75 with acute or convalescent COVID-19. The V gene is TRBV3-1 (or the pseudogene TRBV3-2), the J gene TRBJ2-2, with a weak D call TRBD1 (5 bases). CDR3 amino acids: CASSQDRKGKDTGELFF. For the CDR3, the DNA is TGTGCCAGCAGCCAAGATCGGAAGGGGAAGGACACCGGGGAGCTGTTTTTT.